The rows below give T cell receptor beta chains drawn from one sample of a study of blood T cell repertoires in COVID-19. Method: immunoSEQ multiplex PCR; TCRdb's copy keeps in-frame clones and lacks some. The sample has a few hundred thousand clones, roughly 87% seen once. The specimen sequenced was PBMCs or T cells enriched from blood (not recorded which). The receptors shown here come from a woman in her twenties or thirties who had recovered from COVID-19. CDR3s include the opening cysteine and the closing phenylalanine or tryptophan. A D gene is named only where the DNA matches it firmly. Some rows mark clone size as missing; the rest say once, few, many or name a class of expanded clone.

clone_size	d_call	j_call	v_call	cdr3_aa	cdr3_nt
NA	NA	TRBJ2-3	TRBV19	CASSIFQGPDTQYF	TGTGCCAGTAGTATATTCCAGGGCCCAGATACGCAGTATTTT
NA	TRBD2	TRBJ2-7	TRBV10-2	CASRGTRGGAFYEQYF	TGCGCCAGCAGGGGGACTCGCGGGGGGGCCTTCTACGAGCAGTACTTC
NA	NA	TRBJ2-7	TRBV6-5	CASSYSSASYEQYF	TGTGCCAGCAGTTACTCTTCCGCGTCGTACGAGCAGTACTTC
NA	NA	TRBJ1-6	TRBV5-1	CASSLASRQATNSPLHF	TGCGCCAGCAGCTTGGCCAGTAGGCAGGCGACTAATTCACCCCTCCACTTT
NA	NA	TRBJ2-2	TRBV5-1	CASSQRQASGTGELFF	TGCGCCAGCAGCCAAAGACAGGCCTCTGGAACCGGGGAGCTGTTTTTT
once	NA	TRBJ2-7	TRBV3-1/TRBV3-2	CASSQSLLSYEQYF	TGTGCCAGCAGCCAGTCCCTACTCTCCTACGAGCAGTACTTC
NA	NA	TRBJ2-5	TRBV7-9	CASSPIGGIQETQYF	TGTGCCAGCAGCCCCATAGGCGGTATCCAAGAGACCCAGTACTTC
few	NA	TRBJ2-2	TRBV11-3	CASSSTVNTGELFF	TGTGCCAGCAGCTCGACAGTGAACACCGGGGAGCTGTTTTTT
NA	NA	TRBJ2-3	TRBV28	CASSLVRATQYF	TGTGCCAGCAGTTTAGTCAGGGCTACGCAGTATTTT
NA	TRBD2	TRBJ2-1	TRBV28	CASSFSTSGVYNEQFF	TGTGCCAGCAGTTTTAGCACTAGCGGGGTCTACAATGAGCAGTTCTTC
once	NA	TRBJ1-2	TRBV29-1	CSVDPLTGNYGYTF	TGCAGCGTTGACCCTCTAACAGGGAACTATGGCTACACCTTC
NA	TRBD1	TRBJ1-2	TRBV9	CASSGGQGRGYTF	TGTGCCAGCAGCGGGGGACAGGGACGCGGCTACACCTTC
NA	TRBD2	TRBJ2-7	TRBV5-6	CASSTGLAGYSEQYF	TGTGCCAGCAGCACGGGACTAGCGGGGTACAGCGAGCAGTACTTC
NA	NA	TRBJ1-1	TRBV27	CASSLERTRQGSNTEAFF	TGTGCCAGCAGTTTAGAAAGGACTCGGCAGGGGTCGAACACTGAAGCTTTCTTT
NA	TRBD1	TRBJ1-1	TRBV28	CASSTSGTGVTEAFF	TGTGCCAGCAGTACCAGTGGGACAGGGGTCACTGAAGCTTTCTTT
NA	NA	TRBJ1-4	TRBV9	CASSSRQTTNEKLFF	TGTGCCAGCAGCTCAAGACAGACAACTAATGAAAAACTGTTTTTT
NA	TRBD1	TRBJ2-5	TRBV4-1	CASSQWGTEETQYF	TGCGCCAGCAGCCAATGGGGGACAGAAGAGACCCAGTACTTC
NA	NA	TRBJ1-6	TRBV30	CACLGGTSAGQSDNSPLHF	TGTGCCTGTTTAGGCGGGACCTCAGCAGGGCAGTCCGATAATTCACCCCTCCACTTT
NA	NA	TRBJ1-1	TRBV6-2/TRBV6-3	CASSSGQLGSGTEAFF	TGTGCCAGCAGTTCGGGGCAACTCGGGAGTGGTACTGAAGCTTTCTTT
NA	TRBD1	TRBJ2-7	TRBV7-9	CASSQDREPKYEQYF	TGTGCCAGCAGCCAAGACAGGGAACCGAAGTACGAGCAGTACTTC
NA	NA	TRBJ1-1	TRBV12-3/TRBV12-4	CASSKGGTEAFF	TGTGCCAGCAGTAAGGGAGGTACTGAAGCTTTCTTT
NA	TRBD1	TRBJ1-5	TRBV20-1	CSASYGTGRNQPQHF	TGCAGTGCTAGTTACGGGACAGGGCGCAATCAGCCCCAGCATTTT
NA	NA	TRBJ2-3	TRBV14	CASSQDRRVPTDTQYF	TGTGCCAGCAGCCAAGATCGGCGGGTACCCACAGATACGCAGTATTTT
NA	TRBD1	TRBJ1-5	TRBV28	CASRTGGVQPQHF	TGTGCCAGCCGAACAGGGGGCGTTCAGCCCCAGCATTTT
NA	NA	TRBJ2-5	TRBV6-2/TRBV6-3	CASSSWGVEETQYF	TGTGCCAGCAGTTCCTGGGGAGTTGAGGAGACCCAGTACTTC
NA	TRBD1	TRBJ1-1	TRBV28	CASSPGGGTEAFF	TGTGCCAGCAGCCCAGGGGGCGGGACTGAAGCTTTCTTT
NA	NA	TRBJ1-3	TRBV10-2	CASSEGAGHPNTIYF	TGCGCCAGCAGTGAGGGGGCTGGACATCCCAACACCATATATTTT
NA	TRBD1	TRBJ1-6	TRBV2	CASSPGQGSSPLHF	TGTGCCAGCAGTCCGGGACAGGGATCTTCACCCCTCCACTTT
NA	NA	TRBJ1-2	TRBV10-1	CASSEANRVLAF	TGCGCCAGCAGTGAGGCCAACAGGGTTCTTGCCTTC
NA	TRBD1	TRBJ2-1	TRBV19	CASSTPGQGFREQFF	TGTGCCAGTAGTACACCGGGACAGGGGTTTCGTGAGCAGTTCTTC
NA	NA	TRBJ2-5	TRBV28	CASSLWGGGNILSQYF	TGTGCCAGCAGTTTATGGGGTGGGGGGAATATTTTGTCCCAGTACTTC
NA	NA	TRBJ1-1	TRBV27	CASSLYLGVTEAFF	TGTGCCAGCAGTTTATATCTGGGAGTCACTGAAGCTTTCTTT
NA	TRBD1	TRBJ2-3	TRBV9	CASSVVGQGSDTQYF	TGTGCCAGCAGCGTGGTGGGACAGGGGTCGGATACGCAGTATTTT
few	NA	TRBJ1-3	TRBV6-5	CASSYSLLYSGNTIYF	TGTGCCAGCAGTTACTCGCTCCTATACTCTGGAAACACCATATATTTT
NA	TRBD2	TRBJ2-5	TRBV7-2	CASSSPAGGSYETQYF	TGTGCCAGCAGCTCCCCCGCGGGGGGAAGTTATGAGACCCAGTACTTC
NA	NA	TRBJ2-1	TRBV18	CASSPGITQGLFSYNEQFF	TGTGCCAGCTCACCAGGAATAACACAGGGTCTCTTCTCCTACAATGAGCAGTTCTTC
NA	TRBD1	TRBJ1-1	TRBV19	CASRPRIYRGTGGMNTEAFF	TGTGCCAGTAGGCCCCGAATATATAGAGGGACAGGGGGGATGAACACTGAAGCTTTCTTT
NA	NA	TRBJ2-1	TRBV1	CTSSQDDGGEVYNEQFF	TGCACCAGCAGCCAAGACGACGGGGGGGAAGTTTACAATGAGCAGTTCTTC
NA	TRBD1	TRBJ1-5	TRBV18	CASSPYRGTRQPQHF	TGTGCCAGCTCACCTTACAGGGGAACAAGGCAGCCCCAGCATTTT